This note documents a single T cell receptor beta chain sequence. Its specificity is not known. V shed 1 base and J 2 bases; nucleotides not matched to a gene: 4. CDR3 length: 16 amino acids. The germline V gene encodes CDR1 PRHDT and CDR2 FYEKMQ (reference sequence). Profiling relied on immunoSEQ multiplex PCR, and the TCRdb table lists in-frame clones only, not all of them. The repertoire holds about 610,000 clones, with roughly 96% as singletons. CD45RO-negative, CCR7-selected cells formed the naive CD8 fraction, which excluded terminally differentiated effector memory CD45RA+ cells. The source of the sample is a study of shared clonotypes between healthy human individuals. Regarding the study as a whole: Roughly 5% was the fraction of naive CD4 clonotypes found shared across several donors.

This chain joins TRBV13 and TRBJ2-5; TRBD2 aligns across 10 bases. The sequence came from a woman aged 25 to 39 in good health. What was sequenced was naive CD8+ T cells sorted from blood. CDR3 sequence: CASSLEVAGGQETQYF. CDR3 coding DNA: TGTGCCAGCAGCTTAGAGGTAGCGGGGGGTCAAGAGACCCAGTACTTC.